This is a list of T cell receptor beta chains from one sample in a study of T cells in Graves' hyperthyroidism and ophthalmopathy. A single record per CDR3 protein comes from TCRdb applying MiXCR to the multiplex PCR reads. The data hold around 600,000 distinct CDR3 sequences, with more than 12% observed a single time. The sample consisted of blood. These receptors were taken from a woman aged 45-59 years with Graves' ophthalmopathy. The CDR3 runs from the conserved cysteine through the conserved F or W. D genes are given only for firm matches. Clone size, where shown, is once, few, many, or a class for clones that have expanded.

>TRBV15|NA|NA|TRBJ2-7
CATSSGTPNYEQYF
TGTGCCACCAGCTCCGGGACTCCTAACTACGAGCAGTACTTC
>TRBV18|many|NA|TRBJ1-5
CASSPPTPQPQHF
TGTGCCAGCTCACCTCCGACGCCTCAGCCCCAGCATTTT
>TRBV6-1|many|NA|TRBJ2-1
CASSPRGNGRFLDEQFF
TGTGCCAGCAGTCCGAGGGGGAACGGGAGGTTTCTGGATGAGCAGTTCTTC
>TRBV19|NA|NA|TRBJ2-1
CASSIMARNNEQFF
TGTGCCAGTAGTATCATGGCGCGGAACAATGAGCAGTTCTTC
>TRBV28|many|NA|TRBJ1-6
CASSWKGPSNSPLHF
TGTGCCAGCAGTTGGAAGGGGCCATCCAATTCACCCCTCCACTTT
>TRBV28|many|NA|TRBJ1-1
CASSLYLQVNTEAFF
TGTGCCAGCAGTTTATATTTACAGGTGAACACTGAAGCTTTCTTT
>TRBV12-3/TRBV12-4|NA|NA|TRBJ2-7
CASSKTITGYEQYF
TGTGCCAGCAGCAAAACAATTACAGGGTACGAGCAGTACTTC
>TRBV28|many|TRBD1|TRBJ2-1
CASTPFGTGTGNEQFF
TGTGCCAGCACCCCGTTTGGGACAGGGACGGGGAATGAGCAGTTCTTC
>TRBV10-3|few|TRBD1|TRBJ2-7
CAIGDRDRGHEQYF
TGTGCCATCGGTGATAGGGACAGGGGCCACGAGCAGTACTTC
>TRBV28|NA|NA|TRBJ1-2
CASSLASTGANGYTF
TGTGCCAGCAGCCTTGCGTCGACAGGAGCAAATGGCTACACCTTC
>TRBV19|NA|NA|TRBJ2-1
CASSVRGRYNEQFF
TGTGCCAGTAGTGTAAGGGGACGGTACAATGAGCAGTTCTTC
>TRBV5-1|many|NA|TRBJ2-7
CASSLAGQSAYEQYF
TGCGCCAGCAGCTTGGCCGGACAGAGCGCCTACGAGCAGTACTTC
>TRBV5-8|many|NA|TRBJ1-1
CASSGKGMNTEAFF
TGTGCCAGCAGCGGGAAAGGCATGAACACTGAAGCTTTCTTT
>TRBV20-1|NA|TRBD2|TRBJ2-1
CSAPWTSGGLGNEQFF
TGCAGTGCTCCGTGGACTAGCGGGGGTTTAGGGAATGAGCAGTTCTTC
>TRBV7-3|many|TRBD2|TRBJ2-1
CASSLGTSGRRIYNEQFF
TGTGCCAGCAGCTTAGGGACTAGCGGGAGACGCATCTACAATGAGCAGTTCTTC
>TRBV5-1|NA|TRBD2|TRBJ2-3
CASSKGTSGSTDTQYF
TGCGCCAGCAGCAAAGGGACTAGCGGAAGCACAGATACGCAGTATTTT
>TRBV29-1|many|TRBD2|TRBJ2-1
CSVEDRVTSGRSNEQFF
TGCAGCGTTGAAGATCGAGTCACTAGCGGGAGGTCTAATGAGCAGTTCTTC
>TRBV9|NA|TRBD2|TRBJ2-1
CASSVATGTSGPNEQFF
TGTGCCAGCAGCGTAGCTACCGGGACTAGCGGGCCTAATGAGCAGTTCTTC
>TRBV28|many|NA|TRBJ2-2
CASSRQGSTGELFF
TGTGCCAGCTCAAGGCAGGGGAGCACCGGGGAGCTGTTTTTT
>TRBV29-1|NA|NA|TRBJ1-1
CSNMPRGGTEAFF
TGCAGCAATATGCCTCGGGGGGGTACTGAAGCTTTCTTT